The 32 T cell receptor beta chains below come from one sample, sequenced in a study of shared clonotypes between healthy human individuals. Profiling relied on immunoSEQ multiplex PCR, and the TCRdb table lists in-frame clones only, not all of them. The sample has about 1 million clones, about 80% seen once. The sequencing sample was made of memory CD4+ T cells sorted from blood. The subset denotes: CD45RA-negative fraction. The receptors shown here come from a man aged 18 to 30 in good health.

V gene TRBV11-2 combines with J gene TRBJ2-4, with 10 bases matching TRBD2. Germline CDR1 is SGHAT and CDR2 is FQNNGV. The CDR3 consists of 19 residues. V dropped 5 bases and J dropped 1; count of bases not matched to a gene: 14. The CDR3, as DNA: TGTGCCAGCAGCCAAAACCCCGGGACTAGCGATGGGGCCAAAAACATTCAGTACTTC. Its protein is CASSQNPGTSDGAKNIQYF.

The V gene is TRBV5-4, the J gene TRBJ2-2; 15 positions match TRBD2. CDR1 is SGHNT, CDR2 YYREEE, per germline (reference sequence). Trimming at V came to 8 bases and at J to 3 bases, leaving 14 bases not matched to a gene. This CDR3 comprises 19 residues. The CDR3 sequence is CASKQLGLAGGYDTGELFF. In nucleotides, the CDR3 is TGTGCCAGTAAACAATTAGGACTAGCGGGAGGGTACGACACCGGGGAGCTGTTTTTT.

A remark on this clone: Germline and junction disagree at one end, which may indicate a read error. The chain carries TRBV7-7 and TRBJ1-5; D is unclear. This CDR3 has 13 residues. Germline V CDR1 and CDR2: SSHAT, FNYEAQ (reference sequence). The CDR3 DNA sequence: TGTGCTAGCAGCCCCGGGATGGGTCAGCCCCAGCATTTT. It translates to CASSPGMGQPQHF.

Ten or more counts support this clone. The sample has other DNA sequences that encode this CDR3 too. This chain joins TRBV4-3 and TRBJ2-7; possibly TRBD2 for D (5 bases). The CDR3 sequence is 15 residues long. V was cut by 0 bases and J by 3 bases, with 12 bases left in between. Germline V gives CDR1 LGHNA, CDR2 YSLEER. CDR3: CASSQDRAAVYEQYF. The DNA of the CDR3 is TGCGCCAGCAGCCAAGATCGAGCGGCGGTCTACGAGCAGTACTTC.

The chain joins TRBV9 to TRBJ2-1; 8 bases fit TRBD2. Germline loops: CDR1 SGDLS, CDR2 YYNGEE. The V gene end was trimmed by 4 bases and the J gene end by 3 bases; junction bases not matched to a gene: 6. The CDR3 has 15 residues. CDR3 sequence (DNA): TGTGCCAGCAGCTCCGGGGGGGGGAGCTACAATGAGCAGTTCTTC. Its protein is CASSSGGGSYNEQFF.

This clone showed up just once. The junction and the germline gene differ at one end; a read error may be behind it. The rearrangement uses TRBV18 and TRBJ2-1; D may be TRBD1 (5 bases). The CDR3 is made up of 12 amino acids. Germline values: CDR1 KGHSH, CDR2 LQKENI. The CDR3 here is CASSPPARAPIF. The DNA of the CDR3 is TGTGCCAGCTCACCACCGGCCAGGGCCCCCATCTTC.

The chain joins TRBV6-1 to TRBJ1-5; D gene uncertain. The CDR3 sequence is 13 residues long. V was clipped by 8 bases and J by 6 bases, with 14 bases between them. CDR1 MNHNS and CDR2 SASEGT come from the germline V gene. This CDR3 reads CASAGDVSQPQHF. The CDR3 DNA reads TGTGCCAGCGCTGGGGATGTCAGTCAGCCCCAGCATTTT.

This chain connects TRBV21-1 to TRBJ1-6; the table's D gene call, TRBD1, was not cross checked with the DNA. TRBV21-1 is designated a pseudogene. The CDR3 is made up of 17 amino acids. This CDR3 is CASSKYLGQGILPPLHF. The CDR3 nucleotides read TGTGCCAGCAGCAAATATTTGGGACAGGGGATTCTTCCACCCCTCCACTTT.

CDR3 in DNA: TGTGCCAGCAGCCCGCAGGGACTAGCGGGAGGTGGTGAGACCCAGTACTTC. As protein: CASSPQGLAGGGETQYF. The chain combines TRBV7-2 with TRBJ2-5; 15 bases are a match to TRBD2. The J segment lost 5 bases and the V segment lost 5 bases, leaving 9 bases of the junction unmatched. In germline, CDR1 is SGHTA, CDR2 FQGNSA. This CDR3 contains 17 residues.

The sample holds many counts of this clone. The gene calls are TRBV10-1 and TRBJ1-1, with a tentative D call TRBD1 (6 bases). CDR3 length: 14 residues. Trimming cost V 0 bases and J 5 bases, with 10 bases left between them. Germline CDR1 reads WNHNN; CDR2 reads SYGVQD (reference sequence). CDR3 in amino acids: CASSESRGGTEAFF. In DNA form, the CDR3 reads TGCGCCAGCAGTGAGTCGAGGGGGGGGACTGAAGCTTTCTTT.

The rearrangement links TRBV2 to TRBJ1-1; TRBD1 matches 9 bases. Per the germline V gene, CDR1 is SNHLY and CDR2 is FYNNEI. V lost 5 bases, J lost 5 bases, and 9 bases stayed unmatched. The CDR3 covers 15 residues. CDR3 sequence (DNA): TGTGCCAGCAGTCAAATAGGGACAGGGTTGACTGAAGCTTTCTTT. Protein sequence: CASSQIGTGLTEAFF.

This clone was recorded only once. This sequence joins TRBV6-6 and TRBJ1-2; D uncertain. The CDR3 covers 15 residues. Trimming stripped 0 bases from V and 2 bases from J, with 10 bases between. Germline lookup yields CDR1 MNHNY and CDR2 SVGAGI (reference sequence). The CDR3 here is CASSYSLTSNYGYTF. As DNA, the CDR3 is TGTGCCAGCAGTTACTCTCTGACCTCCAACTATGGCTACACCTTC.

The chain joins TRBV18 to TRBJ1-6, with D perhaps matching TRBD1 (5 bases). Trimming removed 4 bases at V and 7 bases at J, with 17 bases between. The CDR3 consists of 16 residues. Germline assignment: CDR1 KGHSH and CDR2 LQKENI. CDR3 in DNA: TGTGCCAGCTCACTAGGGCAGGGAAGGTCCAATTCACCCCTCCACTTT. Translation gives CASSLGQGRSNSPLHF.

The gene calls are TRBV7-2 and TRBJ2-2; D gene uncertain. CDR3 size: 13 residues. From germline, CDR1 is SGHTA and CDR2 FQGNSA. V was shortened by 6 bases and J by 7 bases, with 12 bases between the two germline ends. The CDR3 is CASRRPSGGELFF. DNA of the CDR3: TGTGCCAGCAGGCGCCCATCGGGCGGGGAGCTGTTTTTT. Together with reference TRBV7-2 and TRBJ2-2, the CDR3 gives the full variable domain: GAGVSQSPSNKVTEKGKDVELRCDPISGHTALYWYRQSLGQGLEFLIYFQGNSAPDKSGLPSDRFSAERTGGSVSTLTIQRTQQEDSAVYLCASRRPSGGELFFGEGSRLTVL.

The chain is built from TRBV7-8 and TRBJ2-1, with D hard to call. The CDR3 runs 13 residues. Germline V CDR1 and CDR2: SGHVS, FQNEAQ. Trimming took 5 bases from V and 6 from J, leaving 11 bases between them. CDR3 in amino acids: CASSPRKGNEQFF. The DNA of the CDR3 is TGTGCCAGCAGCCCCCGTAAGGGCAATGAGCAGTTCTTC.

This clone has a handful of counts. The V and J genes are TRBV5-1 and TRBJ2-7; 9 bases match TRBD2. Trimming removed 5 bases from V and 2 bases from J; junction bases left unmatched: 8. This CDR3 is built from 15 residues. Germline V CDR1 and CDR2: SGHRS, YFSETQ. The CDR3 spells CASSRAGGFAYEQYF. The CDR3 DNA reads as TGCGCCAGCAGTAGAGCGGGGGGCTTCGCCTACGAGCAGTACTTC. Filled out from reference TRBV5-1 and TRBJ2-7, the complete variable domain reads KAGVTQTPRYLIKTRGQQVTLSCSPISGHRSVSWYQQTPGQGLQFLFEYFSETQRNKGNFPGRFSGRQFSNSRSEMNVSTLELGDSALYLCASSRAGGFAYEQYFGPGTRLTVT.

The chain couples TRBV6-6 to TRBJ1-5, with a possible D match to TRBD1 (6 bases). The CDR3 has 15 residues. The germline V and J ends were trimmed by 6 bases and 4 bases, with 16 bases remaining between them. Germline V gene sequence: CDR1 MNHNY, CDR2 SVGAGI (reference sequence). The CDR3 DNA follows: TGTGCCAGCAGCCCGGGGACAACTACGAATCAGCCCCAGCATTTT. Amino acids: CASSPGTTTNQPQHF.

This clone came up once. This chain uses TRBV29-1 with TRBJ2-3; D might be TRBD1 (6 bases). Trimming removed 3 bases from V and 10 bases from J, with 17 bases in between. This CDR3 has 13 amino acids. The V gene's germline CDR1 is SQVTM and CDR2 ANQGSEA. CDR3 in DNA: TGCAGCGTTGAGGGGACACTCGGTGGGGCGCAGTATTTT. Protein product: CSVEGTLGGAQYF.

The gene calls are TRBV5-1 and TRBJ2-7, with TRBD2 as a possible D gene (6 bases). The CDR3 sequence is 14 residues long. The germline V and J ends were trimmed by 2 bases and 6 bases, with 15 bases remaining between them. The germline V gene encodes CDR1 SGHRS and CDR2 YFSETQ. CDR3 bases: TGCGCCAGCAGCTTTGGAGGGAGCGGAAGCGAGCAGTACTTC. Its protein is CASSFGGSGSEQYF. Complete variable domain (other parts from reference TRBV5-1 and TRBJ2-7): KAGVTQTPRYLIKTRGQQVTLSCSPISGHRSVSWYQQTPGQGLQFLFEYFSETQRNKGNFPGRFSGRQFSNSRSEMNVSTLELGDSALYLCASSFGGSGSEQYFGPGTRLTVT.

This clone was detected a few times. This chain joins TRBV30 and TRBJ2-2; weak D call: TRBD2 (6 bases). The V end was cut by 0 bases, the J end by 2 bases, with 10 bases between. This CDR3 comprises 15 residues. Germline loops: CDR1 GTSNPN, CDR2 SVGIG (reference sequence). CDR3: CAWSVRGYNTGELFF. The CDR3 DNA sequence: TGTGCCTGGAGTGTACGGGGGTACAACACCGGGGAGCTGTTTTTT.

In its sample, this clone was seen once. V is TRBV7-6 and J is TRBJ2-7, with a weak D call TRBD2 (7 bases). CDR1 and CDR2 from the germline V gene are SGHVS and FNYEAQ. V was shortened by 2 bases and J by 3 bases, with 14 bases between the two germline ends. The length of the CDR3 is 15 residues. CDR3 in amino acids: CASSLSPGGYYEQYF. Written as DNA, the CDR3 is TGTGCCAGCAGCTTATCTCCGGGGGGCTACTACGAGCAGTACTTC.

This clone was detected a few times. The same CDR3 arises from other DNA sequences in this sample as well. The gene calls are TRBV6-6 and TRBJ2-7, with D uncertain. Per germline, CDR1 MNHNY and CDR2 SVGAGI (reference sequence). There are 13 residues in the CDR3. Trimming took 1 base from V and 3 from J, leaving 7 bases between them. The DNA of the CDR3 is TGTGCCAGCAGTTACTTGTCGGGCTACGAGCAGTACTTC. Its translation: CASSYLSGYEQYF.

CDR3 DNA: TGTGCCAGCAGTTCTCAGGGTGAGGCCCAGCCCCAGCATTTT. Residues: CASSSQGEAQPQHF. The rearrangement links TRBV6-6 to TRBJ1-5; D may be TRBD1 (5 bases). Germline loops: CDR1 MNHNY, CDR2 SVGAGI (reference sequence). The CDR3 loop spans 14 amino acids. Trimming cost V 4 bases and J 7 bases, with 14 bases left between them.

This chain joins TRBV6-1 and TRBJ1-6; D is unclear. The CDR3 contains 15 residues. Germline loops: CDR1 MNHNS, CDR2 SASEGT. Trimming left V 5 bases short and J 7 bases short, with 15 bases between. CDR3 bases: TGTGCCAGCAGTCACTTAGTGCCATCAAATTCACCCCTCCACTTT. Amino acid sequence: CASSHLVPSNSPLHF.

J is TRBJ1-5 and V is TRBV2; 7 nucleotides agree with TRBD1. The CDR3 has 15 residues. V shed 6 bases, J shed 0 bases, and the junction held 5 bases outside the gene matches. Per germline, CDR1 SNHLY and CDR2 FYNNEI. The CDR3 bases are TGTGCCAGCAGAGAACAGGGGTCTAGCAATCAGCCCCAGCATTTT. It encodes CASREQGSSNQPQHF.

The rearrangement links TRBV2 to TRBJ2-7, with D perhaps matching TRBD1 (6 bases). V lost 6 bases and J lost 2, with 8 bases in between. This CDR3 spans 12 amino acids. Germline V gene lookup returns CDR1 SNHLY and CDR2 FYNNEI. CDR3 amino acids: CASRGATYEQYF. The CDR3 coding sequence is TGTGCCAGCAGGGGGGCGACCTACGAGCAGTACTTC. Based on the CDR3 plus reference TRBV2 and TRBJ2-7, the full variable domain is EPEVTQTPSHQVTQMGQEVILRCVPISNHLYFYWYRQILGQKVEFLVSFYNNEISEKSEIFDDQFSVERPDGSNFTLKIRSTKLEDSAMYFCASRGATYEQYFGPGTRLTVT.

The chain carries TRBV2 and TRBJ2-1, with TRBD2 matching 11 bases. The CDR3 consists of 17 residues. The germline V gene has CDR1 SNHLY and CDR2 FYNNEI. V shed 3 bases, J shed 0 bases, and the junction held 4 bases outside the gene matches. The CDR3 coding sequence is TGTGCCAGCAGTGAGCCCCTAGCGGGGGGCTCCTACAATGAGCAGTTCTTC. Its protein product is CASSEPLAGGSYNEQFF.

This chain links TRBV2 with TRBJ2-2, with TRBD1 identical over 7 bases. The V and J ends lost 10 bases and 7 bases, in that order; junction bases with no gene match: 9. Germline values: CDR1 SNHLY, CDR2 FYNNEI. The CDR3 length is 13 residues. The CDR3 is CATRDRVGGELFF. The CDR3 DNA reads as TGTGCCACGAGAGACAGGGTGGGCGGGGAGCTGTTTTTT.

The chain links TRBV29-1 to TRBJ2-2; a possible D gene is TRBD1 (5 bases). The ends were cut back, 5 bases at V and 6 bases at J, with 7 bases in the middle. CDR3 length: 11 residues. Germline CDR1 SQVTM, CDR2 ANQGSEA. DNA for the CDR3: TGCAGCGTTCAGGGTCCCGGGGAGCTGTTTTTT. Its translation is CSVQGPGELFF.

A single count supports this clone. The rearrangement uses TRBV7-2 and TRBJ2-5; 8 bases are shared with TRBD2. The CDR3 loop spans 15 amino acids. The germline gives CDR1 SGHTA, CDR2 FQGNSA. Unmatched junction bases numbered 6, after V lost 5 bases and J lost 1 base. The CDR3 protein is CASSPGTRPQETQYF. Here the CDR3 DNA reads TGTGCCAGCAGCCCCGGGACTAGACCCCAAGAGACCCAGTACTTC.

The J gene is TRBJ2-5, the V gene TRBV11-3, with D tentatively TRBD1 (6 bases). V lost 5 bases and J lost 5, with 12 bases in between. The CDR3 spans 13 residues. Germline V gene lookup returns CDR1 SGHNT and CDR2 YENEEA. The CDR3 reads CASSPGTLETQYF. The CDR3 region has the DNA TGTGCCAGCAGCCCCGGGACATTGGAGACCCAGTACTTC.

The gene calls are TRBV6-6 and TRBJ1-5; TRBD1 matches at 9 bases. Trimming removed 6 bases from V and 7 bases from J; junction bases left unmatched: 10. CDR1 and CDR2 (germline): MNHNY, SVGAGI (reference sequence). CDR3 length: 15 residues. The CDR3 is CASRDITGGGQPQHF. DNA of the CDR3: TGTGCCAGCAGGGACATCACAGGGGGCGGACAGCCCCAGCATTTT.